This T cell receptor beta chain emerged from a study of cytomegalovirus exposure and HLA in healthy donors. Findings and caveats of the study: Associated with cytomegalovirus, according to the listing, were around 170 TCR beta chains.

As for this clone: Its specificity is not known.

The CDR3 sequence is 15 residues long. Germline CDR1 and CDR2: MDHEN and SYDVKM. The ends were cut back, 6 bases at V and 7 bases at J, with 18 bases in the middle. This table comes from immunoSEQ multiplex PCR, and its TCRdb copy is limited to in-frame clones, with some not included. The table has some 60,000 clones, 90% to 96% seen once. The rearrangement joins TRBV28 to TRBJ2-2; the D is unclear. Sequences were obtained from PBMCs. The sequence was collected from a man aged 18 to 29 in good health and CMV-seronegative. The CDR3 reads CASSPYAGRNGELFF. The CDR3 DNA follows: TGTGCCAGCAGCCCCTACGCAGGTCGGAACGGGGAGCTGTTTTTT.